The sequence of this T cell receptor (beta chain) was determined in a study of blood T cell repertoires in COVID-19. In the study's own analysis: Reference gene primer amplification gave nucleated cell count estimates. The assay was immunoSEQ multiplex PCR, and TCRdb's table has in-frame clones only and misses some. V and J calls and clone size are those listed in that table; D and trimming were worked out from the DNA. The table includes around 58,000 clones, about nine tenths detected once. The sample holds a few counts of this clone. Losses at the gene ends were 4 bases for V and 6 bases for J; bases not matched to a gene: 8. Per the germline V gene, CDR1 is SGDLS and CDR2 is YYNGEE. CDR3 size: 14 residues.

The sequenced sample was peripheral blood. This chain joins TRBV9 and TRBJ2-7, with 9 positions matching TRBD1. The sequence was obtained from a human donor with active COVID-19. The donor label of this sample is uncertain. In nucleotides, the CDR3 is TGTGCCAGCAGCCCACACAGGGGGCTTGGCGAGCAGTACTTC. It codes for CASSPHRGLGEQYF.